The clone carrying this T cell receptor (beta chain) is a singleton in its sample. Its antigen is unknown. J gave up 1 base and V 3 bases, and 15 bases lay outside the gene matches. Looked up from germline, CDR1 is SEHNR and CDR2 is FQNEAQ (reference sequence). The length of the CDR3 is 18 residues. The sample belongs to a study of cytomegalovirus exposure and HLA in healthy donors. Findings and limits, study-wide: Among TCR beta chains, those listed as cytomegalovirus-associated numbered under 200. One later analysis, an examination of the 120 or so validation repertoires, found that first-cohort TCR clusters tended to co-occur in them.

The donors were part of the roughly 130-subject validation cohort, which stood apart from the roughly 680-subject first cohort. Data came from immunoSEQ multiplex PCR; TCRdb stores just in-frame clones and leaves some out. The repertoire holds approximately 150,000 clones, around nine tenths seen once, with roughly 2.6% in the top ten. The sequencing input was PBMCs. This chain uses TRBV7-9 with TRBJ2-7, with 7 bases lining up with TRBD2. The receptor's source is a man aged 18 to 29 in good health and CMV-seropositive. CDR3 loop: CASSFSVAFGGGSYEQYF. CDR3 DNA: TGTGCCAGCAGCTTCTCGGTCGCCTTTGGCGGGGGATCCTACGAGCAGTACTTC.